This T cell receptor beta chain was recovered during a study of T cell responses to AZD1222 COVID-19 vaccine. Overall study results and limits: Most donors were white British, females outnumbered males, and clonal diversity was possibly underestimated. Spike-wide vaccine-associated CD4 TCRs dominated at 160-218 and 743-854. Just a handful of people given AZD1222 tested seropositive at baseline.

TCRdb's copy holds only in-frame clones and misses some; the assay was immunoSEQ multiplex PCR. The table shows some 81,000 clones, with roughly 88% occurring only once. Remarks on this clone: Its antigen is unknown.

CDR1 SEHNR and CDR2 FQNEAQ come from the germline V gene (reference sequence). V was pared by 1 base and J by 1 base, with 7 bases between. CDR3 length: 14 residues. The sample in question was peripheral blood, obtained 28 days after the second AZD1222 dose. This sequence originates from an adult who received the AZD1222 COVID-19 vaccine. The gene calls are TRBV7-9 and TRBJ1-1, with a weak D call TRBD1 (5 bases). CDR3 bases: TGTGCCAGCAGCTTAGGCCAGGGGAACACTGAAGCTTTCTTT. It translates to CASSLGQGNTEAFF.